These T cell receptor beta chains were read from a single sample in a study of cytomegalovirus exposure and HLA in healthy donors. Repertoires were generated with immunoSEQ multiplex PCR, while TCRdb's copy carries only in-frame clones and drops some. The sample totals around 50,000 clones. What was sequenced was PBMCs. Source of these receptors: a male donor in good health and CMV-seropositive. CDR3s include the opening cysteine and the closing phenylalanine or tryptophan.

TRBV30	TRBJ2-7	CAWSAETGTYEQYF
TRBV7-2	TRBJ1-1	CASSSTGGGTEAFF
TRBV28	TRBJ2-1	CASRTPSAPNEQFF
TRBV4-1	TRBJ2-5	CASSQTIRGAETQYF
TRBV4-1	TRBJ2-7	CASSRLAGGNNEQYF
TRBV5-1	TRBJ2-7	CASSSGQGVSYEQYF
TRBV18	TRBJ1-5	CASSAGLQPQHF
TRBV4-3	TRBJ1-1	CASSQERGANLMNTEAFF
TRBV29-1	TRBJ2-7	CSVAASSSSYEQYF
TRBV7-9	TRBJ1-1	CASSPWTAMNTEAFF
TRBV5-6	TRBJ2-5	CASSGRTGRGQETQYF
TRBV2	TRBJ1-5	CASSASTSNQPQHF
TRBV10-3	TRBJ2-1	CAITGGRTANNEQFF
TRBV5-4	TRBJ2-7	CASSLAGGGGSYEQYF
TRBV7-9	TRBJ2-1	CASSLGGTGVYNEQFF
TRBV7-2	TRBJ1-1	CASSPRWVGTEAFF
TRBV4-1	TRBJ2-3	CASSLALAGLTDTQYF
TRBV6-5	.	CASKGQSYEQYF
TRBV19	TRBJ1-3	CASSWTGGNTIYF
TRBV19	TRBJ2-2	CASTQTDRATGELFF
TRBV6-4	TRBJ2-2	CASSETASNTGELFF
TRBV7-9	TRBJ1-6	CASSLETGGLGSPLHF
TRBV19	TRBJ2-3	CASSTGLGVDTQYF
TRBV4-3	TRBJ2-1	CASSLQPGQGANNEQFF
TRBV5-8	TRBJ2-7	CASSLFRQGGPYEQYF
TRBV15	TRBJ2-5	CATGGSGVETQYF
TRBV6-5	TRBJ1-1	CASSYSTENEAFF
TRBV4-1	TRBJ2-7	CASSQRLTGAEASYEQYF
TRBV5-6	TRBJ2-1	CASEDSPNEQFF
TRBV19	TRBJ1-6	CASSTLRQGAHSPLHF
TRBV4-1	TRBJ2-1	CASSQRTGAGNEQFF
TRBV5-1	TRBJ1-1	CASSLGGTENTEAFF
TRBV7-9	TRBJ1-6	CASSNDREASYNSPLHF
TRBV5-1	TRBJ2-3	CASSLDYTDTQYF
TRBV7-2	TRBJ2-7	CASSSYYEQYF
TRBV4-3	TRBJ2-7	CASSPEGQGSYEQYF
TRBV7-2	TRBJ2-1	CASSFDGYEQFF
TRBV7-6	TRBJ2-7	CASSLLSGTTPYEQYF
TRBV7-9	TRBJ2-7	CASSLAGTGHYEQYF
TRBV28	TRBJ2-5	CASSFPGTGMGTQYF